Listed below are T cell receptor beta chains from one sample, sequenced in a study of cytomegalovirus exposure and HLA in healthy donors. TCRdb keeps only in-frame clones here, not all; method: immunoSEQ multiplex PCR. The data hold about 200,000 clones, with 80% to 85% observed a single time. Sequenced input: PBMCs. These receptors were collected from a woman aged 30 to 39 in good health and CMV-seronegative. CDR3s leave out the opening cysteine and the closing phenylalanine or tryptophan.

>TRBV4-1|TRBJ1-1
ASSQGTTQFEAF
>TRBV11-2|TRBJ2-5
ASSARDRPGETQY
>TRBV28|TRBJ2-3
ASSRSTDRALSSNTQY
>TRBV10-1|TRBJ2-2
ASSGKGTGPGELF
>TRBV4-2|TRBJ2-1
ASSQAVGRGSSYNEQF
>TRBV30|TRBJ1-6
AWREGGPTSPLH
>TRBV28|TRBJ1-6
ASRDSNSPLH
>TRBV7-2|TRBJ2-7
ASSFGQGFTHYEQY
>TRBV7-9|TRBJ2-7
ASSARQGPTRTGSEQY
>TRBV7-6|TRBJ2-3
ASSQRTSGTDTQY
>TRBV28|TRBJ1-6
ASSLSPGQVAYNSPLH
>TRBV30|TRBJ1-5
AWNQGQTPAGQPQH
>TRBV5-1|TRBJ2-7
ASSSGTDYYEQY
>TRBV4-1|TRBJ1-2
ASSPRDRGSGYGYT
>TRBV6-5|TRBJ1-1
ASSYLQGGTEAF
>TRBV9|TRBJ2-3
ASSVALTDTQY
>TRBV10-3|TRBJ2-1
AFGQEIHEQF
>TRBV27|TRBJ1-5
ASSLEDRALHWQPQH
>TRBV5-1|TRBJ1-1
ASSKDRVLNTEAF
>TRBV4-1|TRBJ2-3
ASSPGQGGTDTQY
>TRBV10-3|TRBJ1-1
AISTRYRGVNTEAF
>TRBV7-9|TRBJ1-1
ASSLITGDTEAF
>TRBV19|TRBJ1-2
ASSIKGTGGPGYT